This T cell receptor (beta chain) comes out of a study of blood T cell repertoires in COVID-19. Study background: Spain, Italy and the United States supplied samples that represented acute and convalescent COVID-19. In each case, the material was cDNA or gDNA derived from T cells, B-cell-depleted T cells, or PBMCs.

Original processing methods: Cell counts per sample came from amplifying reference gene primers. Clones were read by immunoSEQ multiplex PCR, and TCRdb kept only the in-frame ones, dropping some. That table is the source of V, J and clone size, and D and trimming were worked out from the DNA. The sample consists of nearly 45,000 clones, roughly 90% of them appearing once. This CDR3 has 15 residues. V shed 5 bases and J 2 bases; nucleotides not matched to a gene: 8. Germline values: CDR1 SGHDN, CDR2 FVKESK. The sample comprised peripheral blood. The chain joins TRBV14 to TRBJ1-2; 7 bases align to TRBD1. The source of this sequence is a woman of 80 years or more in a cohort sampled during active or convalescent COVID-19. Here the CDR3 DNA reads TGTGCCAGCAGCTCGCGACAGGGACGGAACTATGGCTACACCTTC. Its protein is CASSSRQGRNYGYTF.